One and the same sample provided the 29 T cell receptor beta chains below, sequenced in a study of CD8+ T cells in alopecia areata (dated by TCRdb to the late 2010s). The library was produced with the immunoSEQ multiplex PCR assay. For TCR sequencing, RNA was extracted from every sample and reverse transcribed into cDNA to serve as template. TCRdb retrieved this table from immuneACCESS and kept in-frame rearrangements only. Not all clones are present; in checked studies, unresolved V genes account for under half, and no reason is known for the remainder. The sample table contains about 190,000 clones; only one count was recorded for just under 65% of them. Clones ranked in the top ten supply approximately 1.4% of the sample. The treatment or condition label, read with the paper, signifies: oral pan-JAK inhibitor, 5-10 mg twice daily. The source material was CD4+ T cells sorted from blood, sampled between weeks 47 and 50, from a patient treated with tofacitinib. Receptors were obtained from a human donor with alopecia areata.

V gene TRBV7-9 combines with J gene TRBJ2-7, with 9 bases aligning to TRBD1. The CDR3 runs to 14 residues. V was pared by 5 bases and J by 4 bases, with 6 bases of the junction left unmatched. The germline V gene encodes CDR1 SEHNR and CDR2 FQNEAQ (reference sequence). CDR3 DNA: TGTGCCAGCAGCCCACCGGGACAGGGATACGAGCAGTACTTC. The encoded protein is CASSPPGQGYEQYF.

As regards this clone: It is unclear where the CDR3 begins or ends on the DNA, so no DNA is shown, and the CDR3 is as TCRdb lists it. The V and J genes are TRBV29-1 and TRBJ2-7; the DNA was not compared with TRBD1, the D call given in the table. The CDR3 is 11 amino acids long, termini counted. CDR1 and CDR2 (germline): SQVTM, ANQGSEA. The CDR3 loop is CSVVGTGSVYF.

This clone has only one observation. J is TRBJ2-7 and V is TRBV2; 9 bases match TRBD2. Trimming cost V 7 bases and J 5 bases; bases outside gene matches: 9. This CDR3 comprises 14 residues. Germline CDR1 reads SNHLY; CDR2 reads FYNNEI. The CDR3 DNA is TGTGCCAGCACCCAGCGGGGGGCGTACGACGAGCAGTACTTC. It translates to CASTQRGAYDEQYF.

CDR3 sequence: CASSHFNVGGRTDGYTF. The CDR3 DNA reads as TGCGCCAGCAGCCATTTCAATGTCGGGGGGCGCACGGATGGCTACACCTTC. V and J are TRBV4-1 and TRBJ1-2; tentatively, D is TRBD1 (6 bases). CDR1 and CDR2 from the germline V gene are MGHRA and YSYEKL. V gave up 3 bases and J gave up 6 bases, with 23 bases separating them. The CDR3 runs to 17 residues.

As regards this clone: A read error may produce the germline difference seen at one junction end. The chain has TRBV7-8 and TRBJ1-1; no definite D call. The CDR3 sequence is 11 residues long. Germline V lookup: CDR1 SGHVS, CDR2 FQNEAQ. The chain's CDR3 is CASSQHTEAFF. The CDR3 DNA reads TGTGCCAGCAGCCAACACACGGAAGCTTTCTTT.

The chain carries TRBV19 and TRBJ1-2; D not resolved. The CDR3 consists of 14 residues. CDR1 LNHDA and CDR2 SQIVND come from the germline V gene (reference sequence). V gave up 5 bases and J gave up 8 bases, with 18 bases separating them. The DNA for the CDR3 is TGTGCCAGTAGTGGCGACACCCGGCTGCGGGGCTACACCTTC. It yields the protein CASSGDTRLRGYTF.

This chain links TRBV10-2 with TRBJ2-7; 9 bases map to TRBD2. V was clipped by 4 bases and J by 4 bases; unmatched bases: 5. The CDR3 totals 14 residues. Per the germline V gene, CDR1 is WSHSY and CDR2 is SAAADI. The DNA for the CDR3 is TGCGCCAGCAGTGCTAGCGGGGAGGGGTACGAGCAGTACTTC. It is translated as CASSASGEGYEQYF.

V is TRBV15 and J is TRBJ2-5; D is unresolved. Germline V gives CDR1 LNHNV, CDR2 YYDKDF (reference sequence). The CDR3 is 15 residues long. With 0 bases removed from V and 1 base from J, the gap between germline ends came to 9 bases. CDR3 loop: CATSRDRGSQETQYF. In nucleotides, the CDR3 is TGTGCCACCAGCAGAGATAGAGGCAGCCAAGAGACCCAGTACTTC.

This chain links TRBV7-9 with TRBJ1-2; 8 bases match TRBD1. The CDR3 is 15 residues long. Germline CDR1 reads SEHNR; CDR2 reads FQNEAQ (reference sequence). V was clipped by 5 bases and J by 4 bases; unmatched bases: 9. This chain's CDR3 is CASSIPQGDVYGYTF. The DNA of the CDR3 is TGTGCCAGCAGCATACCACAGGGGGACGTCTATGGCTACACCTTC.

This chain joins TRBV29-1 and TRBJ2-1; 8 bases line up with TRBD2. The trim removed 2 bases at V and 4 bases at J, leaving 7 bases unmatched. The CDR3 is made up of 15 amino acids. Germline-derived CDR1 and CDR2 are SQVTM and ANQGSEA. The CDR3 DNA sequence: TGCAGCGTTGAACCTCGGGGGGGGGCTTACAATGAGCAGTTCTTC. As protein: CSVEPRGGAYNEQFF.

The chain carries TRBV18 and TRBJ2-7, with D maybe TRBD1 (6 bases). The CDR3 totals 14 residues. Per the germline V gene, CDR1 is KGHSH and CDR2 is LQKENI. V lost 5 bases, J lost 3 bases, and 14 bases lay in between. CDR3 sequence: CASSTKRGGYEQYF. CDR3 nucleotides: TGTGCCAGCTCAACAAAGCGAGGGGGCTACGAGCAGTACTTC.

The chain has TRBV14 and TRBJ2-7; no firm D call. Per germline, CDR1 SGHDN and CDR2 FVKESK. V gave up 1 base and J gave up 3 bases, with 4 bases separating them. CDR3 length: 12 amino acids. CDR3 DNA: TGTGCCAGCAGCCAAGGCATCTACGAGCAGTACTTC. Its protein is CASSQGIYEQYF.

This chain joins TRBV2 and TRBJ1-4, with D possibly matching TRBD1 (5 bases). Germline CDR1 and CDR2: SNHLY and FYNNEI. V lost 4 bases and J lost 3, with 12 bases in between. CDR3 length: 15 residues. The CDR3: CASSVSGRANEKLFF. CDR3 DNA: TGTGCCAGCAGTGTTTCGGGACGGGCTAATGAAAAACTGTTTTTT. Together with reference TRBV2 and TRBJ1-4, the CDR3 gives the full variable domain: EPEVTQTPSHQVTQMGQEVILRCVPISNHLYFYWYRQILGQKVEFLVSFYNNEISEKSEIFDDQFSVERPDGSNFTLKIRSTKLEDSAMYFCASSVSGRANEKLFFGSGTQLSVL.

The CDR3 loop is CASSVVAGGPETQYF. Written as DNA, the CDR3 is TGTGCCAGCAGCGTAGTCGCGGGGGGGCCGGAGACCCAGTACTTC. The chain combines TRBV9 with TRBJ2-5; 9 nucleotides align to TRBD2. This CDR3 is 15 amino acids long. Germline V gene sequence: CDR1 SGDLS, CDR2 YYNGEE. The V and J ends lost 0 bases and 5 bases, in that order; junction bases with no gene match: 5.

V and J are TRBV4-3 and TRBJ1-2, with 7 bases matching TRBD1. The CDR3 is 15 amino acids. The V gene end was trimmed by 1 base and the J gene end by 7 bases; junction bases not matched to a gene: 9. CDR1 and CDR2 from the germline V gene are LGHNA and YSLEER. CDR3 sequence: CASSQVNRGGGGYTF. The CDR3 DNA reads TGCGCCAGCAGCCAAGTAAACAGGGGTGGAGGTGGCTACACCTTC.

A note on this clone: The identical CDR3 is also encoded by other nucleotide sequences in the sample. This chain connects TRBV5-1 to TRBJ1-2; tentative D call: TRBD1 (5 bases). The CDR3 is made up of 13 amino acids. Germline V gives CDR1 SGHRS, CDR2 YFSETQ. V was pared by 2 bases and J by 1 base, with 6 bases between. The CDR3 DNA follows: TGCGCCAGCAGCTTAGACAGTAACTATGGCTACACCTTC. Protein: CASSLDSNYGYTF.

Remarks on this clone: The sample contains more than one DNA sequence encoding this CDR3. The J gene is TRBJ1-2, the V gene TRBV29-1; D perhaps matches TRBD1 (6 bases). Looked up from germline, CDR1 is SQVTM and CDR2 is ANQGSEA. V was shortened by 4 bases and J by 2 bases, with 11 bases between the two germline ends. This CDR3 region has 13 residues. CDR3 nucleotide sequence: TGCAGCGTTGTAGGGGGAGGGAACTATGGCTACACCTTC. It specifies CSVVGGGNYGYTF.

This chain connects TRBV11-3 to TRBJ2-4; D is unclear. The CDR3 loop spans 15 amino acids. Germline V lookup: CDR1 SGHNT, CDR2 YENEEA. Trimming pared 0 bases from V and 6 bases from J, leaving 12 bases between. CDR3 amino acids: CASSLEVPPGNIQYF. The CDR3 DNA reads TGTGCCAGCAGCTTAGAAGTGCCCCCCGGAAACATTCAGTACTTC.

The chain links TRBV19 to TRBJ2-1, with D perhaps TRBD2 (6 bases). Deletions cut 3 bases from V and 2 bases from J, with 8 bases between. This CDR3 has 14 residues. The V gene's germline CDR1 is LNHDA and CDR2 SQIVND (reference sequence). CDR3 sequence: CASSIRTTYNEQFF. The CDR3 DNA sequence: TGTGCCAGTAGTATCAGGACTACCTACAATGAGCAGTTCTTC.

In this sample, this clone turned up a few times. This chain uses TRBV25-1 with TRBJ1-2; no definite D call. The ends were cut back, 9 bases at V and 4 bases at J, with 12 bases in the middle. The CDR3 is made up of 12 amino acids. The germline V gene encodes CDR1 MGHDK and CDR2 SYGVNS. The CDR3 DNA sequence: TGTGCCAGTTGGGGAATCGGCTATGGCTACACCTTC. Translated: CASWGIGYGYTF.

The chain recombines TRBV2 with TRBJ1-5, with D possibly matching TRBD1 (5 bases). V was trimmed by 1 base and J by 5 bases, leaving 18 bases between them. Germline V gene data show CDR1 as SNHLY and CDR2 as FYNNEI. This CDR3 contains 17 residues. CDR3 residues: CASSEGGAPILDQPQHF. CDR3 DNA sequence: TGTGCCAGCAGTGAAGGAGGGGCGCCGATCCTAGATCAGCCCCAGCATTTT.

J is TRBJ2-3 and V is TRBV9, with TRBD1 matching over 7 bases. The junction had 5 bases not matched to a gene; V was cut back by 3 bases and J by 1 base. The CDR3 is made up of 15 amino acids. Germline V CDR1 and CDR2: SGDLS, YYNGEE. CDR3 residues: CASSADRVRTDTQYF. In DNA, the CDR3 is TGTGCCAGCAGCGCTGACAGGGTCCGCACAGATACGCAGTATTTT. Full variable domain (rest looked up from reference TRBV9 and TRBJ2-3): DSGVTQTPKHLITATGQRVTLRCSPRSGDLSVYWYQQSLDQGLQFLIQYYNGEERAKGNILERFSAQQFPDLHSELNLSSLELGDSALYFCASSADRVRTDTQYFGPGTRLTVL.

A few counts support this clone. V gene TRBV5-5 combines with J gene TRBJ1-6; maybe TRBD1 (5 bases). V lost 1 base and J lost 0, with 11 bases in between. CDR3 length: 17 residues. Germline V gene data show CDR1 as SGHKS and CDR2 as YYEKEE (reference sequence). The CDR3 here is CASSLRKGSSYNSPLHF. Here the CDR3 DNA reads TGTGCCAGCAGCTTGCGTAAGGGGAGCTCCTATAATTCACCCCTCCACTTT. The full variable domain, rest sourced from reference TRBV5-5 and TRBJ1-6, is DAGVTQSPTHLIKTRGQQVTLRCSPISGHKSVSWYQQVLGQGPQFIFQYYEKEERGRGNFPDRFSARQFPNYSSELNVNALLLGDSALYLCASSLRKGSSYNSPLHFGNGTRLTVT.

This clone was seen a handful of times. V is TRBV6-6 and J is TRBJ1-2; 8 bases align to TRBD1. CDR3 length equals 16 residues. CDR1 and CDR2 (germline): MNHNY, SVGAGI (reference sequence). The V gene end was trimmed by 2 bases and the J gene end by 4 bases; junction bases not matched to a gene: 9. CDR3 sequence: CASSYLDRGSAYGYTF. The CDR3 nucleotides are TGTGCCAGCAGTTACCTTGACAGGGGATCTGCCTATGGCTACACCTTC.

As for this clone: Other nucleotide sequences from this sample produce the same CDR3. The chain joins TRBV15 to TRBJ2-6, with 7 bases matching TRBD1. The CDR3 length is 16 residues. V lost 1 base to trimming and J lost 0 bases; unmatched junction nucleotides: 0. The V gene's germline CDR1 is LNHNV and CDR2 YYDKDF (reference sequence). The CDR3 sequence: CATSRGTGSGANVLTF. The CDR3 nucleotides are TGTGCCACCAGCAGAGGGACAGGCTCTGGGGCCAACGTCCTGACTTTC.

The chain is built from TRBV6-5 and TRBJ2-7, with D unresolved. Trimming shortened V by 7 bases and J by 0 bases, and 13 bases separated the two germline ends. CDR3 length: 14 amino acids. The germline V gene has CDR1 MNHEY and CDR2 SVGAGI. The CDR3 DNA follows: TGTGCCAGCAACGCACAGATACCCTCCTACGAGCAGTACTTC. Encoded protein: CASNAQIPSYEQYF.

The chain joins TRBV13 to TRBJ2-1; D ambiguous. Germline V CDR1 and CDR2: PRHDT, FYEKMQ (reference sequence). CDR3 length: 14 amino acids. V dropped 4 bases and J dropped 4 bases, with 11 bases sitting between them. Here the CDR3 reads CASSSVPLYNEQFF. CDR3 nucleotide sequence: TGTGCCAGCAGCTCAGTCCCTCTATACAATGAGCAGTTCTTC.

The rearrangement joins TRBV29-1 to TRBJ2-2; D not resolved. The CDR3 runs 12 residues. The germline V gene has CDR1 SQVTM and CDR2 ANQGSEA. Deletions cut 7 bases from V and 4 bases from J, with 10 bases between. CDR3 residues: CSATKGTGELFF. The CDR3 nucleotides read TGCAGCGCGACCAAGGGCACCGGGGAGCTGTTTTTT.

This clone was detected only a few times. This chain uses TRBV9 with TRBJ1-6, with unresolved D. V lost 2 bases, J lost 6 bases, and 12 bases lay in between. CDR1 SGDLS and CDR2 YYNGEE come from the germline V gene. This CDR3 comprises 15 residues. CDR3 amino acids: CASSVQSGLNSPLHF. CDR3 in DNA: TGTGCCAGCAGCGTTCAAAGCGGGCTTAATTCACCCCTCCACTTT.